Here is one T cell receptor beta chain with its context. Its antigen is unknown. Original handling: Productive clonotypes were detectable down to 2.59 x 10-5 frequency. The table came from immunoSEQ multiplex PCR; TCRdb's copy has only in-frame clones and leaves some out. That table furnishes V, J and clone size, whereas the DNA furnished D and trimming. The sample has about 24,000 clones; about 79% are singletons. These data belong to a study of STAT5B mutations in CD4+ large granular lymphocyte leukemia. Study-wide points: Main leukemic clonotypes were patient-specific, but roughly 26% appeared at low frequency elsewhere. Compared with healthy controls (2/35), patient top clones favored TRBV06 (8/27).

V lost 6 bases to trimming and J lost 4 bases, with 18 bases between them. Germline V lookup: CDR1 MNHEY, CDR2 SVGAGI. This CDR3 has 15 residues. This receptor was taken from a human donor in good health. Sequences were obtained from CD4+ T cells from blood buffy coats. V and J are TRBV6-5 and TRBJ1-2, with D perhaps TRBD1 (5 bases). CDR3 in amino acids: CASSPGGGLGYGYTF. The CDR3 bases are TGTGCCAGCAGCCCGGGCGGGGGGTTGGGCTATGGCTACACCTTC.